The 18 T cell receptor beta chains below were found in one sample sequenced in a study of T cell changes during pregnancy in multiple sclerosis. Measured with immunoSEQ multiplex PCR; TCRdb has only the in-frame clones, and not every one. The sample has approximately 45,000 clones; 92% are singletons. The sample here was CD4+ T cells from peripheral blood mononuclear cells, taken in the first trimester of pregnancy. These receptors were collected from a female donor with multiple sclerosis, enrolled in a pregnancy study.

The chain uses TRBV6-5 and TRBJ2-3, with TRBD2 matching over 7 bases. This CDR3 spans 14 amino acids. Germline V gene lookup returns CDR1 MNHEY and CDR2 SVGAGI. V shed 6 bases, J shed 3 bases, and the junction held 6 bases outside the gene matches. Written as DNA, the CDR3 is TGTGCCAGCAGACGGGAGGCACGAACAGATACGCAGTATTTT. Translating gives CASRREARTDTQYF.

The chain has TRBV2 and TRBJ1-1; D call uncertain. V lost 8 bases and J lost 1, with 17 bases in between. The CDR3 runs to 15 residues. Per the germline V gene, CDR1 is SNHLY and CDR2 is FYNNEI. CDR3 region: CASRPRRAENTEAFF. The CDR3 bases are TGTGCCAGCCGACCCCGGCGGGCAGAGAACACTGAAGCTTTCTTT.

The genes are TRBV29-1 and TRBJ1-2; 7 nucleotides agree with TRBD1. V lost 5 bases to trimming and J lost 2 bases; unmatched junction nucleotides: 2. From germline, CDR1 is SQVTM and CDR2 ANQGSEA. This CDR3 contains 12 residues. The chain's CDR3 is CSVLGQNYGYTF. In nucleotides, the CDR3 is TGCAGCGTTTTGGGACAGAACTATGGCTACACCTTC.

This clone was observed once. The chain is built from TRBV6-5 and TRBJ2-5, with TRBD2 matching over 8 bases. V lost 6 bases, J lost 7 bases, and 10 bases stayed unmatched. CDR3 length: 14 amino acids. The V gene's germline CDR1 is MNHEY and CDR2 SVGAGI. For the CDR3, the DNA is TGTGCCAGCAGACCCGGGACTAGTAAGGGGACCCAGTACTTC. It codes for CASRPGTSKGTQYF.

This chain links TRBV10-3 with TRBJ2-5, with 11 nucleotides matching TRBD1. Germline V gives CDR1 ENHRY, CDR2 SYGVKD. J lost 5 bases, V lost 4 bases, and 3 bases had no gene match. This CDR3 spans 14 amino acids. This CDR3 reads CAISAGTGGETQYF. CDR3 in DNA: TGTGCCATCAGTGCAGGGACAGGGGGTGAGACCCAGTACTTC.

This rearrangement joins TRBV29-1 to TRBJ2-1; a possible D gene is TRBD1 (6 bases). The CDR3 runs 16 residues. The ends were cut back, 4 bases at V and 1 base at J, with 17 bases in the middle. Germline CDR1 SQVTM, CDR2 ANQGSEA. The DNA for the CDR3 is TGCAGCGTTGTTTTTTTCTTGGGGACATCCTACAATGAGCAGTTCTTC. Amino acid sequence: CSVVFFLGTSYNEQFF.

This chain uses TRBV23-1 with TRBJ1-5; D gene uncertain. TRBV23-1 is filed as an ORF, its function uncertain. V lost 0 bases, J lost 7 bases, and 10 bases lay in between. This CDR3 comprises 14 residues. The CDR3 region is CASSQSAGWQPQHF. Here the CDR3 DNA reads TGCGCCAGCAGTCAATCTGCGGGGTGGCAGCCCCAGCATTTT.

This chain connects TRBV28 to TRBJ1-1; D may be TRBD1 (5 bases). V was shortened by 2 bases and J by 11 bases, with 9 bases between the two germline ends. Germline CDR1 and CDR2: MDHEN and SYDVKM. The CDR3 sequence is 11 residues long. The CDR3 protein is CASSLGRAAFF. CDR3 bases: TGTGCCAGCAGTTTAGGCAGGGCCGCTTTCTTT.

In nucleotides, the CDR3 is TGTGCCAGGCCTGACAGGGGATTGAAAGAGACCCAGTACTTC. Translation: CARPDRGLKETQYF. The chain couples TRBV19 to TRBJ2-5; 8 bases match TRBD1. Trimming took 9 bases from V and 3 from J; bases not matched to a gene: 9. This CDR3 spans 14 amino acids. Looked up from germline, CDR1 is LNHDA and CDR2 is SQIVND (reference sequence).

The chain joins TRBV11-2 to TRBJ1-3, with D unresolved. The germline gives CDR1 SGHAT, CDR2 FQNNGV. The V and J ends lost 1 base and 7 bases respectively, with 8 bases between them. The CDR3 length is 13 residues. The CDR3: CASSLGVENTIYF. The CDR3 DNA sequence: TGTGCCAGCAGCTTAGGGGTGGAGAACACCATATATTTT. The full variable domain, with the rest looked up from reference TRBV11-2 and TRBJ1-3, is EAGVAQSPRYKIIEKRQSVAFWCNPISGHATLYWYQQILGQGPKLLIQFQNNGVVDDSQLPKDRFSAERLKGVDSTLKIQPAKLEDSAVYLCASSLGVENTIYFGEGSWLTVV.

The V call is TRBV7-8, the J call TRBJ2-1; TRBD1 matches at 7 bases. The CDR3 totals 14 residues. The J segment lost 9 bases and the V segment lost 0 bases, leaving 5 bases of the junction unmatched. Germline lookup yields CDR1 SGHVS and CDR2 FQNEAQ. The CDR3 here is CASSLARQGGEQFF. The CDR3, as DNA: TGTGCCAGCAGCTTAGCCAGACAGGGCGGTGAGCAGTTCTTC.

The chain is built from TRBV6-5 and TRBJ2-7, with D possibly matching TRBD2 (6 bases). Germline V gives CDR1 MNHEY, CDR2 SVGAGI. The V end was cut by 6 bases, the J end by 2 bases, with 17 bases between. The CDR3 totals 15 residues. DNA of the CDR3: TGTGCCAGCAGCCAAACTCAAACTAGCCCCTACGAGCAGTACTTC. Translating gives CASSQTQTSPYEQYF.

CDR3 DNA: TGCGCCAGCAGCTTGGATTCAGCGGGAGAGACCCAGTACTTC. Translating it yields CASSLDSAGETQYF. This chain links TRBV5-1 with TRBJ2-5; D may be TRBD2 (6 bases). V was shortened by 0 bases and J by 4 bases, with 10 bases between the two germline ends. The CDR3 loop spans 14 amino acids. Per germline, CDR1 SGHRS and CDR2 YFSETQ.

V usage is TRBV14 and J usage is TRBJ2-4, with 8 bases matching TRBD2. Per germline, CDR1 SGHDN and CDR2 FVKESK. The CDR3 consists of 17 residues. After removal of 3 bases from V and 1 base from J, the junction contained 8 bases not matched to a gene. The CDR3 here is CASSHSGGLGAKNIQYF. CDR3 bases: TGTGCCAGCAGCCACAGCGGGGGCTTGGGTGCCAAAAACATTCAGTACTTC. Full variable domain (rest looked up from reference TRBV14 and TRBJ2-4): EAGVTQFPSHSVIEKGQTVTLRCDPISGHDNLYWYRRVMGKEIKFLLHFVKESKQDESGMPNNRFLAERTGGTYSTLKVQPAELEDSGVYFCASSHSGGLGAKNIQYFGAGTRLSVL.

Sample share makes this clone medium-sized (0.01 to 0.1%). V and J are TRBV6-6 and TRBJ1-5, with a possible D match to TRBD1 (5 bases). Germline values: CDR1 MNHNY, CDR2 SVGAGI (reference sequence). The CDR3 is 16 residues long. V was shortened by 5 bases and J by 4 bases, with 18 bases between the two germline ends. Here the CDR3 DNA reads TGTGCCAGCAGTCCCCAGTTGACAGTTCCTAATCAGCCCCAGCATTTT. Translating it yields CASSPQLTVPNQPQHF.

Concerning this clone itself: Its ends do not fully match the called genes, so a read error is possible. V and J are TRBV7-7 and TRBJ2-1; 9 bases map to TRBD2. CDR1 and CDR2 from the germline V gene are SSHAT and FNYEAQ (reference sequence). The length of the CDR3 is 13 residues. In DNA, the CDR3 is TGTGCTAGCAGCTCGACTAGCGGCAATGAGCAGTTCTTC. This encodes CASSSTSGNEQFF.

This chain links TRBV5-4 with TRBJ2-1, with 7 bases that match TRBD1. V trimming: 1 base; J trimming: 6 bases; junction bases outside the gene matches: 7. CDR3 length: 15 amino acids. Germline CDR1 and CDR2: SGHNT and YYREEE (reference sequence). Here the CDR3 DNA reads TGTGCCAGCAGCTTGTCGACAGGGTTTTTCAATGAGCAGTTCTTC. It translates to CASSLSTGFFNEQFF.

The CDR3 loop is CAWSRTGVGYGYTF. The CDR3, as DNA: TGTGCCTGGAGTAGGACAGGGGTAGGCTATGGCTACACCTTC. The gene calls are TRBV30 and TRBJ1-2; TRBD1 matches at 9 bases. This CDR3 is built from 14 residues. J lost 4 bases, V lost 2 bases, and 5 bases had no gene match. Germline CDR1 reads GTSNPN; CDR2 reads SVGIG (reference sequence).